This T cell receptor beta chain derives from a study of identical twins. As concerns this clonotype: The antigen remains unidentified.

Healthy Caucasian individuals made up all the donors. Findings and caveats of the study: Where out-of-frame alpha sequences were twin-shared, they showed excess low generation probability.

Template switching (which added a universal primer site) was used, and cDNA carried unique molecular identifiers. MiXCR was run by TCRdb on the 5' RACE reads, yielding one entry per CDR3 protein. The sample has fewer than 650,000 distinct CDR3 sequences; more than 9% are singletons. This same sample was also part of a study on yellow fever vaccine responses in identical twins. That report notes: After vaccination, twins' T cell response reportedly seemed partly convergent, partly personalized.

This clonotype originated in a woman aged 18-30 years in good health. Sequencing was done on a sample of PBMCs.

CDR3 nucleotide sequence: TGTGCCAGCGCCCGGGACAGGAACAATGAGCAGTTCTTC. Translation gives CASARDRNNEQFF. V is TRBV15 and J is TRBJ2-1; 8 nucleotides agree with TRBD1. Germline V gene lookup returns CDR1 LNHNV and CDR2 YYDKDF (reference sequence). The CDR3 is made up of 13 amino acids. Trimming at V came to 10 bases and at J to 5 bases, leaving 7 bases not matched to a gene. Based on the CDR3 plus reference TRBV15 and TRBJ2-1, the full variable domain is DAMVIQNPRYQVTQFGKPVTLSCSQTLNHNVMYWYQQKSSQAPKLLFHYYDKDFNNEADTPDNFQSRRPNTSFCFLDIRSPGLGDTAMYLCASARDRNNEQFFGPGTRLTVL.